This T cell receptor (beta chain) emerged from a study of T cell repertoires in cytomegalovirus infection. The overall study: In public TCR beta signatures, there were indications of both CMV infection and matching HLA type. Study conclusions and caveats: Identification of carriers of CMV plus the relevant HLA was achieved through cumulative public TCR beta family frequency. The ex vivo response showed dominance by HLA-C-restricted CMV-specific TCR beta clonotypes.

The CDR3 totals 14 residues. Germline-derived CDR1 and CDR2 are WNHNN and SYGVQD (reference sequence). V dropped 5 bases and J dropped 2 bases, with 11 bases sitting between them. TCRdb redid the calling of the reads with MiXCR, one entry per CDR3 protein. The sample comprises under 500,000 distinct CDR3 sequences, more than 40% of which are singletons, and around 45% rests with the top ten. As for this clonotype: What it binds is unknown.

This receptor was taken from a human donor in good health (CMV status not recorded). Some clones in this sample may be carry-over from other donors' samples. Sequencing was performed on cultured PBMCs, taken from culture after CMV antigen stimulation. The chain carries TRBV10-1 and TRBJ2-3, with D possibly being TRBD2 (7 bases). The CDR3 spells CASSPGGATDTQYF. The CDR3 nucleotides are TGCGCCAGCAGTCCTGGGGGGGCCACAGATACGCAGTATTTT.